This T cell receptor beta chain was profiled in a study of T-cell memory formation after mild COVID-19. Study-wide context: There were largely donor-specific TCR clusters. Study results and limitations: Cross-reactive memory apparently joined, as some responding clones appeared in pre-infection memory. The authors did not confirm SARS-CoV-2 specificity of second-wave clones peaking day 37.

Trimming stripped 3 bases from V and 1 base from J, with 18 bases between. The germline V gene encodes CDR1 SGHRS and CDR2 YFSETQ. The CDR3 extends over 17 amino acids. TCRdb itself ran the 5' RACE reads through MiXCR, one entry per CDR3 protein. The data contain about 290,000 distinct CDR3 sequences, under 20% of them seen just once; the ten biggest clones take up 23%. About this clonotype itself: What it recognizes is unknown.

The chain couples TRBV5-1 to TRBJ2-3; a weak D match, TRBD1 (5 bases). The sample was PBMCs or a T cell subset sorted from them (not recorded which). This receptor was taken from a young man who had mild COVID-19 (a few samples of this study predate the infection). Cell type and time point are not known. The CDR3 DNA follows: TGCGCCAGCAGCTCCAGTCACCTAAGGGGTGGCACAGATACGCAGTATTTT. It is translated as CASSSSHLRGGTDTQYF. Drawing the rest from reference TRBV5-1 and TRBJ2-3, the complete variable domain is KAGVTQTPRYLIKTRGQQVTLSCSPISGHRSVSWYQQTPGQGLQFLFEYFSETQRNKGNFPGRFSGRQFSNSRSEMNVSTLELGDSALYLCASSSSHLRGGTDTQYFGPGTRLTVL.